This T cell receptor beta chain was recovered during a study of human T cells and chemical hapten exposure. Study information: Small pooled library volume differences chiefly drove per-sample TCR yield variation.

This clonotype was observed a few times. The antigen is undetermined. Source study methods: About 97,000 TCRs per sample was the median, with a range of about 20,000 to 690,600. TCRdb independently ran MiXCR on the RACE reads; one entry per CDR3 protein. What appears here as the V and J calls and clone size reflects TCRdb's work, not the paper's. The profile shows about 250,000 distinct CDR3 sequences, around 7.3% of them singletons. General study results and limits: As the donors had alopecia, their immune response may differ from healthy people's.

Time point defined: pre-sensitization, week 0. Specified treatment: therapeutic diphenylcyclopropenone sensitization with weekly scalp DPC. Donors, patients with alopecia ranging from 18 to 70 years old and judged suitable for DPC, provided samples. There are 15 residues in the CDR3. Per germline, CDR1 MGHRA and CDR2 YSYEKL. The germline V and J ends were trimmed by 1 base and 4 bases, with 11 bases remaining between them. The receptor's source is a man aged 18 to 29 with alopecia areata. Some clones in this sample may be carry-over from other donors' samples. V and J are TRBV4-1 and TRBJ2-1; D might be TRBD1 (6 bases). The material sequenced was whole blood, taken in connection with sensitization to the hapten diphenylcyclopropenone (DPC). The CDR3 loop is CASSQGTGTYNEQFF. The DNA for the CDR3 is TGCGCCAGCAGCCAAGGAACAGGGACGTACAATGAGCAGTTCTTC.